The 5 T cell receptor beta chains below all came from one sample that was sequenced in a study of shared clonotypes between healthy human individuals. Produced via immunoSEQ multiplex PCR; TCRdb's table is partial and in-frame only. The sample holds some 490,000 clones, over 70% seen once. Source material: PBMCs. These receptor sequences come from a woman between 40 and 55 years old in good health. Some clones in this sample may be carry-over from other donors' samples.

Regarding this clone: With a far larger clone one base away, a read error is the likely cause. Other DNA variants within this sample encode the same CDR3. The V and J genes are TRBV6-6 and TRBJ1-1, with a tentative D call TRBD1 (5 bases). CDR1 and CDR2 from the germline V gene are MNHNY and SVGAGI (reference sequence). CDR3 length equals 13 residues. This chain's CDR3 is CASSPTENTEAFF. The CDR3 nucleotides are TGCGCCAGCAGCCCGACAGAGAACACTGAAGCTTTCTTT.

The chain uses TRBV2 and TRBJ2-1; 11 positions match TRBD2. Germline CDR1 and CDR2: SNHLY and FYNNEI. V was pared by 8 bases and J by 7 bases, with 10 bases of the junction left unmatched. The CDR3 length is 15 residues. CDR3 sequence reads: CASFVSGRVGNEQFF. The CDR3 DNA reads as TGTGCCAGCTTTGTTAGCGGGAGGGTCGGGAATGAGCAGTTCTTC.

The rearrangement uses TRBV7-1 and TRBJ2-1, with 14 bases aligning to TRBD2. TRBV7-1 is known as an ORF, though its function is uncertain. CDR3 length: 17 residues. The ends lost 5 bases at V and 3 bases at J; junction bases unmatched: 6. The CDR3 coding sequence is TGTGCCAGCAGCATAAACGGACTAGCGGGAGGCTACAATGAGCAGTTCTTC. This translates into CASSINGLAGGYNEQFF.

The chain has TRBV6-4 and TRBJ2-2; D unclear. CDR1 and CDR2 (germline): MRHNA, SNTAGT. V was cut by 4 bases and J by 0 bases, with 6 bases left in between. This CDR3 comprises 14 residues. The CDR3 DNA is TGTGCCAGCAGTGTCAACCCGAACACCGGGGAGCTGTTTTTT. This encodes CASSVNPNTGELFF.

This chain uses TRBV5-1 with TRBJ2-7; the match to TRBD2 covers 7 bases. Germline CDR1 and CDR2: SGHRS and YFSETQ. This CDR3 is 16 amino acids long. V lost 3 bases, J lost 0 bases, and 9 bases stayed unmatched. The CDR3 reads CASSSSSGASSYEQYF. The CDR3, as DNA: TGCGCCAGCAGCTCCTCTAGCGGAGCGAGCTCCTACGAGCAGTACTTC.